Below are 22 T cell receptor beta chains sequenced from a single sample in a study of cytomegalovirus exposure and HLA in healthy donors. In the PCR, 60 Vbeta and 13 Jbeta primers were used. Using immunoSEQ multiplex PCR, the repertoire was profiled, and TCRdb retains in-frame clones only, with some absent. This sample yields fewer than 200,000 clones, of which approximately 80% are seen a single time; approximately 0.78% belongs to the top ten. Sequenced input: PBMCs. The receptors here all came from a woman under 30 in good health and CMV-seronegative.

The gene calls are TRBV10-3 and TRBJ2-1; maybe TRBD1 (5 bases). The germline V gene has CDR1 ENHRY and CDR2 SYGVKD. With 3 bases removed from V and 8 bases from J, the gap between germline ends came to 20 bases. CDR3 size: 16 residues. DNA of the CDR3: TGTGCCATCAGTGACCCTTTGATAGGTAGGGGCGATGAGCAGTTCTTC. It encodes CAISDPLIGRGDEQFF.

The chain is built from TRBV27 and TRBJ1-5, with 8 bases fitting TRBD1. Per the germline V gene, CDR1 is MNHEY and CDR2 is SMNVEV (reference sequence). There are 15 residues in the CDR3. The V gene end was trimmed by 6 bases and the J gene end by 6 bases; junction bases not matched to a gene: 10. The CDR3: CASSLGQGGFQPQHF. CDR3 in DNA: TGTGCCAGCAGCCTAGGACAGGGTGGTTTTCAGCCCCAGCATTTT.

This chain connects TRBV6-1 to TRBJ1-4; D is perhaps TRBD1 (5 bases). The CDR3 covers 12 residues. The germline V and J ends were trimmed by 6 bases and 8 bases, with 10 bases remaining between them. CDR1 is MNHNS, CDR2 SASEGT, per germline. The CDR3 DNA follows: TGTGCCAGCAGGCGGCGGGACGAAAAACTGTTTTTT. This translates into CASRRRDEKLFF.

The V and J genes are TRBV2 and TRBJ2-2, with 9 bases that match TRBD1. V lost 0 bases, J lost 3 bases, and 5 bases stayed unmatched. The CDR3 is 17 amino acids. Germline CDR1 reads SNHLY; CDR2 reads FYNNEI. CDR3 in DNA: TGTGCCAGCAGTGAAGCTAGCGACAGGGGGGACACCGGGGAGCTGTTTTTT. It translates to CASSEASDRGDTGELFF.

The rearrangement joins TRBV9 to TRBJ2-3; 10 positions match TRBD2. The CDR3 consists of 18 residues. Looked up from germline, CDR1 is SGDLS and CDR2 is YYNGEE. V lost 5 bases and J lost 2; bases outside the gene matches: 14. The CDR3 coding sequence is TGTGCCAGCAGAGCCTCGGGGCTAGCGGGAGACCACACAGATACGCAGTATTTT. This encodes CASRASGLAGDHTDTQYF.

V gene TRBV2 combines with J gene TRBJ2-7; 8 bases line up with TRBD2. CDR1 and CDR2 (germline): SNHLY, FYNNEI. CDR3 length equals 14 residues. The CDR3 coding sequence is TGTGCTTCGAAAAGAGCGGGAGCCACGTACGAGCAGTACTTC. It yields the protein CASKRAGATYEQYF.

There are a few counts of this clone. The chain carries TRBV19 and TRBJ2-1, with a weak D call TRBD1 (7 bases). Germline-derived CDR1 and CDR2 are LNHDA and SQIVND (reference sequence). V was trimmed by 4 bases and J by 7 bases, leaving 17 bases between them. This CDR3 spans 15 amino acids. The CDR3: CASSTRQGGLNEQFF. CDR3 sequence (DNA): TGTGCCAGTAGTACTCGACAGGGAGGTTTGAATGAGCAGTTCTTC.

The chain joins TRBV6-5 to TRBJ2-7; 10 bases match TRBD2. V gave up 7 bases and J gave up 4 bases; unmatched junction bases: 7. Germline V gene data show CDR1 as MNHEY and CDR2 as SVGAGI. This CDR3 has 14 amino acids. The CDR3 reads CASKKREGSYEQYF. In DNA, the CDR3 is TGTGCCAGCAAGAAGCGGGAGGGTTCGTACGAGCAGTACTTC.

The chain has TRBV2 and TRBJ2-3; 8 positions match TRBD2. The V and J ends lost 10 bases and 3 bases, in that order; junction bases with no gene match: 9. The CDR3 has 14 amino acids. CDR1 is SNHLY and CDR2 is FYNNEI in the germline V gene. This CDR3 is CATARLATTDTQYF. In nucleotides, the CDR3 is TGTGCCACCGCCAGACTAGCGACTACAGATACGCAGTATTTT.

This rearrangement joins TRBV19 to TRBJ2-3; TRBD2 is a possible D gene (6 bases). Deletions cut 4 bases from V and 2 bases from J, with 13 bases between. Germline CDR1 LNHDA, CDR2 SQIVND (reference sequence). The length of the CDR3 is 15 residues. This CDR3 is CASSTVSGDTDTQYF. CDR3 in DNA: TGTGCCAGTAGTACGGTTAGCGGAGACACAGATACGCAGTATTTT.

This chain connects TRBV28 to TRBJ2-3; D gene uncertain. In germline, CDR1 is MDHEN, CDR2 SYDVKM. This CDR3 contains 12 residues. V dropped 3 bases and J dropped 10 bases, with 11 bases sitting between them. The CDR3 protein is CASSFLSKPQYF. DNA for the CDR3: TGTGCCAGCAGTTTTTTGAGTAAACCGCAGTATTTT.

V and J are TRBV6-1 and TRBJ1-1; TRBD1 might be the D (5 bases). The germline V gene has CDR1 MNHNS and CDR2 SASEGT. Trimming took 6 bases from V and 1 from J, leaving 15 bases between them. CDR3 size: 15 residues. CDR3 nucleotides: TGTGCCAGCAGGGAGGACCCCGGGGGGAACACTGAAGCTTTCTTT. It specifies CASREDPGGNTEAFF.

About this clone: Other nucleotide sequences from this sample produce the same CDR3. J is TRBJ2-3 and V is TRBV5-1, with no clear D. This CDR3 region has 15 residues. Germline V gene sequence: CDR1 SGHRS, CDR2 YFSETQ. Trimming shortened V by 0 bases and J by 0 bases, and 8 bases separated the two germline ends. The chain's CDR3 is CASSLDGGSTDTQYF. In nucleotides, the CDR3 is TGCGCCAGCAGCTTGGATGGCGGTAGCACAGATACGCAGTATTTT.

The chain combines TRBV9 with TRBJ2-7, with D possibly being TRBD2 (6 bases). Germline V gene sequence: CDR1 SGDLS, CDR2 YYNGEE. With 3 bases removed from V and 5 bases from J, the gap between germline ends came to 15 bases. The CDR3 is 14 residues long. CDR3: CASSGPEGMDEQYF. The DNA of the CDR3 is TGTGCCAGCAGCGGACCGGAGGGGATGGACGAGCAGTACTTC.

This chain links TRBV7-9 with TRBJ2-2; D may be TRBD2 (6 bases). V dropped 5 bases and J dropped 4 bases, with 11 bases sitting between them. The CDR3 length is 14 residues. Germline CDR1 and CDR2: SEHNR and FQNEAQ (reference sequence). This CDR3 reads CASSPGLLTGELFF. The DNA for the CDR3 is TGTGCCAGCAGCCCGGGACTCCTCACCGGGGAGCTGTTTTTT.

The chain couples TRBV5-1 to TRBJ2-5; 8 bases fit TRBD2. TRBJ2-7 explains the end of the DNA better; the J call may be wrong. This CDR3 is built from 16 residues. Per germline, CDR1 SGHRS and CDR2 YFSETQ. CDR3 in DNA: TGCGCCAGCAGCTTGCTCCTAACTAGCGGTTCCTACGAGCAGTACTTC. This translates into CASSLLLTSGSYEQYF.

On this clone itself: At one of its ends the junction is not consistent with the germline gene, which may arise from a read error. Here the CDR3 reads CASSSKQAQGTQYF. DNA for the CDR3: TGTGCCAGCAGCTCCAAGCAGGCACAAGGGACCCAGTACTTC. J is TRBJ2-5 and V is TRBV5-4; D is unclear. Germline-derived CDR1 and CDR2 are SGHNT and YYREEE (reference sequence). There are 14 residues in the CDR3.

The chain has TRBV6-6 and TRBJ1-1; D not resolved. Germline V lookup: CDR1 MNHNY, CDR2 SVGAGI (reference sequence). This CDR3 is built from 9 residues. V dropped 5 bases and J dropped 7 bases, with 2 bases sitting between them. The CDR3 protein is CASSREAFF. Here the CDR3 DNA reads TGTGCCAGCAGTCGTGAAGCTTTCTTT.

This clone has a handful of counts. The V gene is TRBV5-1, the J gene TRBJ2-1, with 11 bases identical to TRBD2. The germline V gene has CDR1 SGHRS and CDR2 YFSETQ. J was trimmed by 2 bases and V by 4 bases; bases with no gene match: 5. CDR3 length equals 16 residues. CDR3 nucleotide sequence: TGCGCCAGCAGCAGCCTAGCGGGAGGAACCTACAATGAGCAGTTCTTC. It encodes CASSSLAGGTYNEQFF.

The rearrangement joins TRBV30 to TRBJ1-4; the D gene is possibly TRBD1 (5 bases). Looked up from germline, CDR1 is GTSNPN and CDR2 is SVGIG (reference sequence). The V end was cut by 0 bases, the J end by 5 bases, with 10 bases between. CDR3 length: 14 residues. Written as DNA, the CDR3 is TGTGCCTGGAGTGTAGTTAGGGGCAATGAAAAACTGTTTTTT. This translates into CAWSVVRGNEKLFF.

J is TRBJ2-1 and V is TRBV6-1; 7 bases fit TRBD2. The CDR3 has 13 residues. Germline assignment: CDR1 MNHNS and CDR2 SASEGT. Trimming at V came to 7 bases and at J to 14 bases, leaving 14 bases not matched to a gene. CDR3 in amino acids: CASTKEAGVKKFF. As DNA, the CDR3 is TGTGCCAGCACTAAGGAGGCGGGAGTCAAGAAGTTCTTC.

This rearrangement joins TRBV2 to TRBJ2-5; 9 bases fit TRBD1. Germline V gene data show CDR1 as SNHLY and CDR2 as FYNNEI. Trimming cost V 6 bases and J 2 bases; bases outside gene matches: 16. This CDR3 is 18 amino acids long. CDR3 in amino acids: CASSPPQLGDRGQETQYF. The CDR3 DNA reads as TGTGCCAGCAGCCCACCTCAATTAGGAGACAGGGGGCAAGAGACCCAGTACTTC.